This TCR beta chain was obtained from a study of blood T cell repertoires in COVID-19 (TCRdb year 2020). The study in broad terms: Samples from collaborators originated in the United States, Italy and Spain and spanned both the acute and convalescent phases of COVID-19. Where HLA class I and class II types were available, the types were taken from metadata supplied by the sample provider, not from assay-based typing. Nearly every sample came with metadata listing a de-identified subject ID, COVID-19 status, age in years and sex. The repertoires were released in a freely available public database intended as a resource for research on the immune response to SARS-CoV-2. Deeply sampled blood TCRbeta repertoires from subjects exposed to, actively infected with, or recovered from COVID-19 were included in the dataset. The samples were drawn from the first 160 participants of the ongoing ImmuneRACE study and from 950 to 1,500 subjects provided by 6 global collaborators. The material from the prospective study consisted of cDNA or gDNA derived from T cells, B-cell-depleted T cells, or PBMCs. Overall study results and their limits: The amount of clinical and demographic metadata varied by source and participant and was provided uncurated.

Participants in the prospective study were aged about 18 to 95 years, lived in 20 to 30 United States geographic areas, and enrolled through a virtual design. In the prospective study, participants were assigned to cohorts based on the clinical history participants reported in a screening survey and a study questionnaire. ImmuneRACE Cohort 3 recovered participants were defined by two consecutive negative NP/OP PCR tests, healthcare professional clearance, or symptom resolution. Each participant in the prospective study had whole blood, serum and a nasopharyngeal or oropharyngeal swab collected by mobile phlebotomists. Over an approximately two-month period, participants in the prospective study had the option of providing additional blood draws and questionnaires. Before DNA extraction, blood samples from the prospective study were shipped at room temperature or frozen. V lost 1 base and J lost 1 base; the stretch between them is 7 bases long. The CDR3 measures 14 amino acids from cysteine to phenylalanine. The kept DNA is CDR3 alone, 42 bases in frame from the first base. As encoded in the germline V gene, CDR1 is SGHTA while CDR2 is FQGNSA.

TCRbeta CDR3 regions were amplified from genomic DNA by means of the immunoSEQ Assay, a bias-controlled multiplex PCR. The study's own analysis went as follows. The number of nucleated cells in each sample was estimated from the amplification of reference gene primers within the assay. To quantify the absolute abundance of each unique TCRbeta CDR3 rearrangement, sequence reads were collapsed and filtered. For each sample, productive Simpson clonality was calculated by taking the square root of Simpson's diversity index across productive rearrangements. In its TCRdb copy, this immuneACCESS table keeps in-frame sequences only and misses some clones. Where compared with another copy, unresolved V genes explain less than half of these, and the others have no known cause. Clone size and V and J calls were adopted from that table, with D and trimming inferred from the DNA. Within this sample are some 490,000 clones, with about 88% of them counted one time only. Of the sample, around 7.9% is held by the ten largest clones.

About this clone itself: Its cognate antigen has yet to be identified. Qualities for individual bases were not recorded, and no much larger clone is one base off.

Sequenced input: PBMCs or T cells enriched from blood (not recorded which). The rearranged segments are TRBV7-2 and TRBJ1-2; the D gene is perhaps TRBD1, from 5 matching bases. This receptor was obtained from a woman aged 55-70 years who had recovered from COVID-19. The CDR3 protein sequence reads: CASSLGGVNYGYTF. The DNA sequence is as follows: TGTGCCAGCAGCTTAGGGGGGGTTAACTATGGCTACACCTTC.